This T cell receptor (beta chain) originates from a study of T cell changes during pregnancy in multiple sclerosis. TCRdb keeps only in-frame clones here, not all; method: immunoSEQ multiplex PCR. The profile shows some 40,000 clones, around nine tenths of them singletons. The CDR3 runs 14 residues. Germline lookup yields CDR1 SGHTA and CDR2 FQGNSA. The ends lost 5 bases at V and 8 bases at J; junction bases unmatched: 9. This sample comprised CD4+ T cells from peripheral blood mononuclear cells, obtained in the third trimester of pregnancy. This clonotype originated in a female donor in good health, enrolled as a control in a pregnancy study. The chain recombines TRBV7-2 with TRBJ2-3; TRBD1 agrees at 8 bases. The CDR3 bases are TGTGCCAGCAGCCCGGACAGGGAACCGGGTACGCAGTATTTT. This codes for CASSPDREPGTQYF.